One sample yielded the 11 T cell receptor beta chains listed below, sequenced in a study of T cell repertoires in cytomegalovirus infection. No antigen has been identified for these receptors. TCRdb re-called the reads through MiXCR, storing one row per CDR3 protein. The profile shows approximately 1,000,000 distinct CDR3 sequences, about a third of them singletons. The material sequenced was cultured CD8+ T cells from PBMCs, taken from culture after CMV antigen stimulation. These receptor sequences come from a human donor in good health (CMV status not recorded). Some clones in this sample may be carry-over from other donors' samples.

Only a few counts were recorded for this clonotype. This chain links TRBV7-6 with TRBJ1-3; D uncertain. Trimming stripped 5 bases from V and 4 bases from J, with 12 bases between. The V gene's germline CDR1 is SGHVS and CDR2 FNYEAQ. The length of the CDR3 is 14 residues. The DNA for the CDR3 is TGTGCCAGCAGCGACCGGCCCCACGGAAACACCATATATTTT. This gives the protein CASSDRPHGNTIYF.

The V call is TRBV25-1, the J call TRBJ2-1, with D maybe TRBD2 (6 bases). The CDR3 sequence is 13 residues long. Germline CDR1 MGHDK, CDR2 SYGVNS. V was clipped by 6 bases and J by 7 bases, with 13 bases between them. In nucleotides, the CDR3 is TGTGCCAGCAGGGTCGGGACTCCGAATGAGCAGTTCTTC. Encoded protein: CASRVGTPNEQFF.

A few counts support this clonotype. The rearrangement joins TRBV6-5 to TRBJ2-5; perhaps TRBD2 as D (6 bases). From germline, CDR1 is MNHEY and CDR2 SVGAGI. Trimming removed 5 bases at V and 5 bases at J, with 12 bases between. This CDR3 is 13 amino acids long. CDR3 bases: TGTGCCAGCAGTCACGGAGGAGGGGAGACCCAGTACTTC. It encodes CASSHGGGETQYF.

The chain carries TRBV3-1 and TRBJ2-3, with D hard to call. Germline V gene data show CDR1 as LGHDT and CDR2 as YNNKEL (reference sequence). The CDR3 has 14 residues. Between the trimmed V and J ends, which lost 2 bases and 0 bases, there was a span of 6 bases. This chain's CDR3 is CASSQSGSTDTQYF. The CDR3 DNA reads TGTGCCAGCAGCCAATCCGGTAGCACAGATACGCAGTATTTT.

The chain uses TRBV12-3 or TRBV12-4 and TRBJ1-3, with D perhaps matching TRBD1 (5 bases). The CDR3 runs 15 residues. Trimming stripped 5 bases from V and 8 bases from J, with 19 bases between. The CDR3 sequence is CASSPSGLRVDTIYF. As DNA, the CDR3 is TGTGCCAGCAGTCCCTCGGGGCTCCGGGTGGACACCATATATTTT.

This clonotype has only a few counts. The CDR3 bases are TGTGCCAGCAGTTACTCGATGGACAGAAATTACAATGAGCAGTTCTTC. This codes for CASSYSMDRNYNEQFF. The chain joins TRBV6-6 to TRBJ2-1, with D possibly TRBD1 on 6 matching bases. The CDR3 is made up of 16 amino acids. CDR1 is MNHNY, CDR2 SVGAGI, per germline (reference sequence). Trimming left V 0 bases short and J 4 bases short, with 13 bases between.

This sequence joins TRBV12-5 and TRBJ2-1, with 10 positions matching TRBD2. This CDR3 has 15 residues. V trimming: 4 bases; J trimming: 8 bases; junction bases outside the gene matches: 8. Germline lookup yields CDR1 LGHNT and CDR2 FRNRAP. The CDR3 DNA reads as TGTGCTAGTGGTTCAGGGACTAGCGAAATAGATGAGCAGTTCTTC. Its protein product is CASGSGTSEIDEQFF.

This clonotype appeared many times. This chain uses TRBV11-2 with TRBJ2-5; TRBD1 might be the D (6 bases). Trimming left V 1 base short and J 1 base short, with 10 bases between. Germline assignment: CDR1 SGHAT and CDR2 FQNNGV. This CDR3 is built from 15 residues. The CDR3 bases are TGTGCCAGCAGCTTAGGTCAGGGGATCCAAGAGACCCAGTACTTC. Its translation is CASSLGQGIQETQYF.

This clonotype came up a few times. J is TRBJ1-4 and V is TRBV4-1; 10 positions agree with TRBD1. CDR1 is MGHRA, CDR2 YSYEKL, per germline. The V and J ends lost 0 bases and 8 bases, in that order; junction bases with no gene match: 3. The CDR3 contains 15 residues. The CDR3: CASSQEDRGFEKLFF. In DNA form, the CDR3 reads TGCGCCAGCAGCCAAGAGGACAGGGGGTTCGAAAAACTGTTTTTT.

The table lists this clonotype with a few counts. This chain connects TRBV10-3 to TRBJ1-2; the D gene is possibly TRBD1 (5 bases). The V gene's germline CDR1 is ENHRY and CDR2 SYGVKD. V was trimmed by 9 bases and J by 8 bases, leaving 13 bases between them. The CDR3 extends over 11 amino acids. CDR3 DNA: TGTGCCATAACAGGCGAAGAGGGCTACACCTTC. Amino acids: CAITGEEGYTF.

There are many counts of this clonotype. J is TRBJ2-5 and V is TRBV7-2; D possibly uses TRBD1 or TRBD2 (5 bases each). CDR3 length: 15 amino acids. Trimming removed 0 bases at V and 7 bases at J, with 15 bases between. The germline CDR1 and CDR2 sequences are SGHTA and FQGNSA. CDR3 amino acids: CASSLALEGTGTQYF. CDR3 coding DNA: TGTGCCAGCAGCTTAGCGCTTGAAGGGACGGGGACCCAGTACTTC.